This T cell receptor (beta chain) is from a study of siplizumab effects on memory and regulatory T cells. Germline values: CDR1 SGHDT, CDR2 YYEEEE. J gave up 4 bases and V 1 base, and 8 bases lay outside the gene matches. This CDR3 is 16 amino acids long. Findings of the study overall: Treg origin accounted for an average of nearly 70% of mappable alloreactive CD4+ clones with siplizumab and roughly 26% in controls. The alloresponse seemed to draw substantially on naive T cells, which appeared more diverse than memory cells.

TCRdb's copy holds only in-frame clones and misses some; the assay was immunoSEQ multiplex PCR. The table includes about 100,000 clones, about 90% detected once. To note about this clone: Its antigen is unknown.

The sample comprised CD4+ T cells sorted from blood. The chain couples TRBV5-6 to TRBJ1-3, with 7 bases aligning to TRBD1. The clonotype originates from a human donor in good health. CDR3 protein: CASSLWDSRSGNTIYF. For the CDR3, the DNA is TGTGCCAGCAGCTTGTGGGACAGTCGGTCCGGAAACACCATATATTTT.